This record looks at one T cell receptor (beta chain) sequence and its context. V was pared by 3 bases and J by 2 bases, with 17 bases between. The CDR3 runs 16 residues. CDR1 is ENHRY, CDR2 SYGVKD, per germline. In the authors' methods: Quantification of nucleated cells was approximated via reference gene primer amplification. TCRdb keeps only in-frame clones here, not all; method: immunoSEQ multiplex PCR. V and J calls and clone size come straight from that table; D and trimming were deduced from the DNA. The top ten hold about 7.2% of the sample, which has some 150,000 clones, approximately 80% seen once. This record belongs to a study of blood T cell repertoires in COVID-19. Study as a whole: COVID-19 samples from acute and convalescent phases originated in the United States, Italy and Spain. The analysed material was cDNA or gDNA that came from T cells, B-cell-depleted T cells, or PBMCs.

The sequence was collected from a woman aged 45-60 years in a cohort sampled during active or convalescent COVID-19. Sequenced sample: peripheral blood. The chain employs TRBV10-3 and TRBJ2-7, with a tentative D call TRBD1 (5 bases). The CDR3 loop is CAISDSLQGYTYEQYF. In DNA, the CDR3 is TGTGCCATCAGTGACTCCCTCCAGGGTTATACCTACGAGCAGTACTTC.